This passage covers 5 T cell receptor beta chains from one sample sequenced in a study of cytomegalovirus exposure and HLA in healthy donors. The PCR employed 60 Vbeta primers together with 13 Jbeta primers. The table came from immunoSEQ multiplex PCR; TCRdb's copy has only in-frame clones and leaves some out. The data hold about 190,000 clones, with about 80% observed a single time. Specimen: PBMCs. These receptors originate from a woman aged 40 to 50 in good health and CMV-seronegative.

The chain has TRBV11-2 and TRBJ2-2; no clear D. In germline, CDR1 is SGHAT, CDR2 FQNNGV. CDR3 length equals 14 residues. V shed 6 bases and J shed 1 base, with 9 bases lying between them. CDR3 coding DNA: TGTGCCAGCAGAGAGATAATGAACACCGGGGAGCTGTTTTTT. This translates into CASREIMNTGELFF.

The chain employs TRBV5-5 and TRBJ2-3; D gene unclear. The germline gives CDR1 SGHKS, CDR2 YYEKEE (reference sequence). Deletions cut 4 bases from V and 3 bases from J, with 9 bases between. This CDR3 is built from 13 residues. In nucleotides, the CDR3 is TGTGCCAGCAGCCTAAGTGCTACAGATACGCAGTATTTT. It codes for CASSLSATDTQYF.

The genes are TRBV30 and TRBJ1-5, with 10 nucleotides matching TRBD1. Trimming took 0 bases from V and 6 from J; bases not matched to a gene: 5. Germline V gene data show CDR1 as GTSNPN and CDR2 as SVGIG (reference sequence). This CDR3 spans 15 amino acids. The DNA for the CDR3 is TGTGCCTGGAGTGTGACAGGGGGCGTCGGTCAGCCCCAGCATTTT. Translated, it gives CAWSVTGGVGQPQHF.

The gene calls are TRBV19 and TRBJ1-4; D is possibly TRBD1 (5 bases). The germline V gene has CDR1 LNHDA and CDR2 SQIVND (reference sequence). The germline V and J ends were trimmed by 10 bases and 4 bases, with 13 bases remaining between them. CDR3 length equals 13 residues. CDR3 DNA sequence: TGTGCCACCTCCGGGACTGTTAATGAAAAACTGTTTTTT. Residues: CATSGTVNEKLFF.

This chain uses TRBV7-2 with TRBJ2-5; TRBD2 aligns across 10 bases. Germline V lookup: CDR1 SGHTA, CDR2 FQGNSA. CDR3 length: 19 amino acids. J gave up 5 bases and V 1 base, and 16 bases lay outside the gene matches. CDR3 residues: CASSLGAVGSGRALETQYF. In DNA, the CDR3 is TGTGCCAGCAGCTTAGGGGCAGTGGGAAGCGGGAGGGCCTTGGAGACCCAGTACTTC.